The source of this T cell receptor beta chain is a study of cytomegalovirus exposure and HLA in healthy donors. PCR employed 60 Vbeta and 13 Jbeta primers. TCRdb's table, derived via immunoSEQ multiplex PCR, lists solely in-frame clones and lacks some. The table records about 130,000 clones, about four fifths of them present only once. Sample: PBMCs. The TCR sequence derives from a woman between 40 and 50 years old in good health and CMV-seronegative.

CDR3 DNA sequence: TGTGCCAGCAGTTCGACTAGCGGGGGATTCACCGGGGAGCTGTTTTTT. Amino acid sequence: CASSSTSGGFTGELFF. This rearrangement joins TRBV6-5 to TRBJ2-2, with TRBD2 matching 12 bases. The CDR3 is 16 amino acids. J gave up 4 bases and V 4 bases, and 4 bases lay outside the gene matches. The V gene's germline CDR1 is MNHEY and CDR2 SVGAGI.